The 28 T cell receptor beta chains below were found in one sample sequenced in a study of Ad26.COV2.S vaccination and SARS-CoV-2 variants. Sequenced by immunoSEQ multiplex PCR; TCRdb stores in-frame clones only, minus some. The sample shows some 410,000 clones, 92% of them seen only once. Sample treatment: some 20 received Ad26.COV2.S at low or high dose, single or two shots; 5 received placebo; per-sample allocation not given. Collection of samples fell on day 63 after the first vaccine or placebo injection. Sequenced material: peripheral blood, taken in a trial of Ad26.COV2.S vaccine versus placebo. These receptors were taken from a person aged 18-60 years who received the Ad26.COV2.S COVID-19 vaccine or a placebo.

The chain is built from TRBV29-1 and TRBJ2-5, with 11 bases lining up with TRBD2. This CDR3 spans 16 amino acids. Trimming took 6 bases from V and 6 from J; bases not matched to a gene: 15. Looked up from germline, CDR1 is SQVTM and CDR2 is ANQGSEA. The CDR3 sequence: CSVQRGISGGAKTQYF. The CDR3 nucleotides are TGCAGCGTACAGAGAGGGATTAGCGGGGGGGCGAAGACCCAGTACTTC. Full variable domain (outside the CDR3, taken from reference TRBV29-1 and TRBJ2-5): SAVISQKPSRDICQRGTSLTIQCQVDSQVTMMFWYRQQPGQSLTLIATANQGSEATYESGFVIDKFPISRPNLTFSTLTVSNMSPEDSSIYLCSVQRGISGGAKTQYFGPGTRLLVL.

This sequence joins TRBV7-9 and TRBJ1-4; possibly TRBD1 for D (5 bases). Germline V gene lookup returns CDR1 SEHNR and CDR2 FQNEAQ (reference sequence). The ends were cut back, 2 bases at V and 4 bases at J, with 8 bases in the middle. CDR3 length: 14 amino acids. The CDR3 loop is CASSLKGRNEKLFF. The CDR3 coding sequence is TGTGCCAGCAGCTTAAAGGGACGTAATGAAAAACTGTTTTTT.

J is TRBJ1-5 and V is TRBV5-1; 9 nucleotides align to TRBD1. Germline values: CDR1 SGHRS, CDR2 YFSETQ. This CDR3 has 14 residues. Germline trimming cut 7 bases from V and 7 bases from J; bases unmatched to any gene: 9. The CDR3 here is CASGRDRVPQPQHF. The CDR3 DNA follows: TGCGCCAGCGGCCGGGACAGGGTACCCCAGCCCCAGCATTTT.

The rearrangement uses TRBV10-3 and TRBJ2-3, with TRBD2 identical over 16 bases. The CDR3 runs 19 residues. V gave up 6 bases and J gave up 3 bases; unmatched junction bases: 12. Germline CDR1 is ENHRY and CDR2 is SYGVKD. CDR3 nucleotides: TGTGCCATCAGACCGGGACTAGCGGGGGGGCCGTCTAGGACAGATACGCAGTATTTT. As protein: CAIRPGLAGGPSRTDTQYF.

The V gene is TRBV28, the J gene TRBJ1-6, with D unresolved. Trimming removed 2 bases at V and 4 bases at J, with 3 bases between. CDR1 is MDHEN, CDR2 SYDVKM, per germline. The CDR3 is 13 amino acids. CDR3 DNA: TGTGCCAGCAGTTTAGATTATAATTCACCCCTCCACTTT. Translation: CASSLDYNSPLHF.

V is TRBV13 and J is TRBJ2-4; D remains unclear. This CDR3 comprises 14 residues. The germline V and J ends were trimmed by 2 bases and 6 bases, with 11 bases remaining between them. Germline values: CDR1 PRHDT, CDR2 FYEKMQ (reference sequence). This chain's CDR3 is CASSLSGPTNIQYF. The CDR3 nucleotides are TGTGCCAGCAGCTTAAGTGGCCCGACAAACATTCAGTACTTC.

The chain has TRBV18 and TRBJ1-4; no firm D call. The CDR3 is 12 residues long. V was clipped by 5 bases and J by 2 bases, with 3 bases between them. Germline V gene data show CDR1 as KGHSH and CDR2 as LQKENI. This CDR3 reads CASSATNEKLFF. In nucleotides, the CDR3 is TGTGCCAGCTCAGCGACTAATGAAAAACTGTTTTTT.

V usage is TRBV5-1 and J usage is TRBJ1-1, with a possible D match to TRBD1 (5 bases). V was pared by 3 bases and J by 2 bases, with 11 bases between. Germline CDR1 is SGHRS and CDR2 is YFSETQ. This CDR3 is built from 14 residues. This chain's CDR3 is CASSYRFINTEAFF. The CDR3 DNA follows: TGCGCCAGCAGCTACAGGTTTATAAACACTGAAGCTTTCTTT.

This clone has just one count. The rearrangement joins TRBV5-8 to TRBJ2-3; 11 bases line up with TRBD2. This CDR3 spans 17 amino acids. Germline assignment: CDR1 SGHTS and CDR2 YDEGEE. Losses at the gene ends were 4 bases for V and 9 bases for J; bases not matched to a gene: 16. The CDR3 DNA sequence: TGTGCCAGCAGCGGAGGCCGACTAGCGGGGACCCTGAAGACGCAGTATTTT. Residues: CASSGGRLAGTLKTQYF.

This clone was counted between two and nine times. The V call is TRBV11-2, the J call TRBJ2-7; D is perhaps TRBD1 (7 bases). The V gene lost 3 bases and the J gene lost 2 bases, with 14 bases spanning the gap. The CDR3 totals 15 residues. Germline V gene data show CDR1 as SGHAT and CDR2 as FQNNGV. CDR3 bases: TGTGCCAGCAGCTTTTTTGGAGGGGGCACCTACGAGCAGTACTTC. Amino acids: CASSFFGGGTYEQYF.

CDR3 nucleotide sequence: TGTGCCAGCAGCCAAGGGGGCGGGTCAAAATTTTCCTATAATTCACCCCTCCACTTT. Amino acid sequence: CASSQGGGSKFSYNSPLHF. The chain is built from TRBV3-1 (or the pseudogene TRBV3-2) and TRBJ1-6, with D tentatively TRBD1 (5 bases). The V end was cut by 1 base, the J end by 1 base, with 17 bases between. The CDR3 has 19 residues. CDR1 LGHDT and CDR2 YNNKEL come from the germline V gene (reference sequence).

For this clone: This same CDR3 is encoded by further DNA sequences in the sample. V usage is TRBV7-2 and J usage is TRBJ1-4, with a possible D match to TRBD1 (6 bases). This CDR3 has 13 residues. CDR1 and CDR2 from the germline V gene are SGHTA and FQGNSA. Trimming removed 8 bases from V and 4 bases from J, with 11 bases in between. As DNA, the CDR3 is TGTGCCAGCCGGAGGGGGGGTAATGAAAAACTGTTTTTT. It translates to CASRRGGNEKLFF.

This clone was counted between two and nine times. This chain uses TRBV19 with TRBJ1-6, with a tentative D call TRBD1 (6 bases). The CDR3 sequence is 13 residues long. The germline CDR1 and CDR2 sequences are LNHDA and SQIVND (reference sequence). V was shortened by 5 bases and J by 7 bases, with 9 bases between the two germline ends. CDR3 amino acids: CASSVGTNSPLHF. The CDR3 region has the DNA TGTGCCAGTAGTGTAGGGACAAATTCACCCCTCCACTTT.

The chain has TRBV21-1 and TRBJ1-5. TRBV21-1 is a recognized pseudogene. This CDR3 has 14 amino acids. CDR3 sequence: CASSKVGGNQPQHF. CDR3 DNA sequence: TGTGCCAGCAGCAAAGTTGGAGGCAATCAGCCCCAGCATTTT.

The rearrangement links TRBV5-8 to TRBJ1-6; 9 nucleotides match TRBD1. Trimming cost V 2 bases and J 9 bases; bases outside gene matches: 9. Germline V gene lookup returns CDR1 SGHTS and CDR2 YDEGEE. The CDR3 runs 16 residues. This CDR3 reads CASSFELTGGGSPLHF. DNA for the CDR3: TGTGCCAGCAGCTTCGAACTAACAGGGGGCGGTTCACCCCTCCACTTT.

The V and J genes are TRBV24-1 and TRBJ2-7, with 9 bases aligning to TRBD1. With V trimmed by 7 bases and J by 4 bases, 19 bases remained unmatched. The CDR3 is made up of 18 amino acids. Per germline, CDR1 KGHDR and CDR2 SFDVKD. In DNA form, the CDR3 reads TGTGCCACCAGAATGAGTCTGGGACAGGGACTTAGACCTTACGAGCAGTACTTC. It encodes CATRMSLGQGLRPYEQYF.

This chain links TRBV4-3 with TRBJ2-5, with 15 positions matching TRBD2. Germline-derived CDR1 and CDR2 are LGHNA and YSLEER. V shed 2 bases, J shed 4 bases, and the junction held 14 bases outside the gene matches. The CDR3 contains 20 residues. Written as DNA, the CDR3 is TGCGCCAGCAGCCAAAAAAGGACTAGCGGGGGGGTAGAACAGACAGAGACCCAGTACTTC. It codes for CASSQKRTSGGVEQTETQYF.

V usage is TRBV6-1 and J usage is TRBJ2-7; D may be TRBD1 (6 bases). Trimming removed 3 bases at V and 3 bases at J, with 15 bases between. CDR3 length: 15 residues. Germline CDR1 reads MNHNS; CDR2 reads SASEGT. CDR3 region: CASSDPGQGDYEQYF. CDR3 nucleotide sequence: TGTGCCAGCAGTGACCCGGGACAAGGCGACTACGAGCAGTACTTC.

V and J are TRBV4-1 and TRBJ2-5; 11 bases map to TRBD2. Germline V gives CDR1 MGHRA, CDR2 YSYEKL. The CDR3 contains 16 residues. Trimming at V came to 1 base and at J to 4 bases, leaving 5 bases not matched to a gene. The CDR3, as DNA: TGCGCCAGCAGCCAAGGACTAGCGGGGAGGGGAGAGACCCAGTACTTC. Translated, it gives CASSQGLAGRGETQYF.

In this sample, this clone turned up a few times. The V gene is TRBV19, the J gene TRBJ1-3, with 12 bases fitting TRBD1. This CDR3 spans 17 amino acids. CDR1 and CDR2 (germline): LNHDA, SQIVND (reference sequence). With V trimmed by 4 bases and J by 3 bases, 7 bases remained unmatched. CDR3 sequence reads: CASSTYRDRGLGNTIYF. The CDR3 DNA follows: TGTGCCAGTAGTACCTACCGGGACAGGGGGCTTGGAAACACCATATATTTT. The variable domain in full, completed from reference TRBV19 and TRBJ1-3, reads DGGITQSPKYLFRKEGQNVTLSCEQNLNHDAMYWYRQDPGQGLRLIYYSQIVNDFQKGDIAEGYSVSREKKESFPLTVTSAQKNPTAFYLCASSTYRDRGLGNTIYFGEGSWLTVV.

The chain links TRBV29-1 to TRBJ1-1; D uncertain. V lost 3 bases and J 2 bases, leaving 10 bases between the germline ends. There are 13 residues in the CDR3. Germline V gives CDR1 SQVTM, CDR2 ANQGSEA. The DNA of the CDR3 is TGCAGCGTTGAGGTTGGAGTCAACACTGAAGCTTTCTTT. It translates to CSVEVGVNTEAFF.

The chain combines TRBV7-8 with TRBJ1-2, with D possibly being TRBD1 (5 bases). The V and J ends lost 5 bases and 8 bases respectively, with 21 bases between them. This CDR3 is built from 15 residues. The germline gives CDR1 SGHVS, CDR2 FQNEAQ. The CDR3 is CASSLTGTVTWGYTF. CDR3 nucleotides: TGTGCCAGCAGCCTCACCGGGACGGTTACATGGGGCTACACCTTC.

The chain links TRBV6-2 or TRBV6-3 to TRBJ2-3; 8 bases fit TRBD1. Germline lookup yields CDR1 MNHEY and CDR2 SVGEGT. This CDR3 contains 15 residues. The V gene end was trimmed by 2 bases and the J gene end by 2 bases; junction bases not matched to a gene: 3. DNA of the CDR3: TGTGCCAGCAGTTACAGGGACAGGCCCACAGATACGCAGTATTTT. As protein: CASSYRDRPTDTQYF.

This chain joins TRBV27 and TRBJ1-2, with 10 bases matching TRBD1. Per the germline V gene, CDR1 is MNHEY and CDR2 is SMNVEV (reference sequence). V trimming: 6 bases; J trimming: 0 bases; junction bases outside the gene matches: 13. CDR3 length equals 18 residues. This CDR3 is CASRSRDRGNHANYGYTF. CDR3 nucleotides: TGTGCCAGCAGGAGCCGGGACAGGGGCAATCATGCTAACTATGGCTACACCTTC.

CDR3 region: CSVVSWGPIYEQYF. As DNA, the CDR3 is TGCAGCGTTGTTAGTTGGGGCCCCATTTACGAGCAGTACTTC. V usage is TRBV29-1 and J usage is TRBJ2-7, with D possibly matching TRBD1 (5 bases). The V end was cut by 4 bases, the J end by 4 bases, with 17 bases between. The CDR3 spans 14 residues. The V gene's germline CDR1 is SQVTM and CDR2 ANQGSEA.

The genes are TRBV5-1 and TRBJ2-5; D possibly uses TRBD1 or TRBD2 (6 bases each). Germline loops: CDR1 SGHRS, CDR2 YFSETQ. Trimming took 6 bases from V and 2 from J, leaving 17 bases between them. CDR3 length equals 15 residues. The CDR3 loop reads CASKAGRGPQETQYF. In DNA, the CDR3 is TGCGCCAGCAAGGCCGGTCGGGGGCCTCAAGAGACCCAGTACTTC.

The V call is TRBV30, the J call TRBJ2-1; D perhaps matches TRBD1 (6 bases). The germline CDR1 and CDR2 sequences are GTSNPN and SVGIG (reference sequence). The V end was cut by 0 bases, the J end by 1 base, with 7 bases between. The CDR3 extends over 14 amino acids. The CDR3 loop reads CAWSVGGSYNEQFF. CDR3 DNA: TGTGCCTGGAGTGTAGGGGGATCCTACAATGAGCAGTTCTTC.

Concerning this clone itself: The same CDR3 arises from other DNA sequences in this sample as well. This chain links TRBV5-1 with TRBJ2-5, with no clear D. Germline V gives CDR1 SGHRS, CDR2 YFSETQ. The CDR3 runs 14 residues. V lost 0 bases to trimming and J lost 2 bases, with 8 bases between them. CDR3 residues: CASSLVANQETQYF. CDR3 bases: TGCGCCAGCAGCTTGGTGGCAAATCAAGAGACCCAGTACTTC.